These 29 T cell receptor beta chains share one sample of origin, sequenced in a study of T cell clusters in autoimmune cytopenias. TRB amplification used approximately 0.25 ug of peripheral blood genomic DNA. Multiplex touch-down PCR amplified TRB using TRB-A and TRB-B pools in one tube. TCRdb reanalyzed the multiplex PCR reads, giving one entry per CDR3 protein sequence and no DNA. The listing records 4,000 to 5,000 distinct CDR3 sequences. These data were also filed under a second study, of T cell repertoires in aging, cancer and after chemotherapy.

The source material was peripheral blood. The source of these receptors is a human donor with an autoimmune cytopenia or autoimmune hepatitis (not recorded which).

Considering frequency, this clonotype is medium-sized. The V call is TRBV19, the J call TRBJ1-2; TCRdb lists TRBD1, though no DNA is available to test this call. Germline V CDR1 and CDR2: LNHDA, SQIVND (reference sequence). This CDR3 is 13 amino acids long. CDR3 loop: CASSWTEFYGYTF.

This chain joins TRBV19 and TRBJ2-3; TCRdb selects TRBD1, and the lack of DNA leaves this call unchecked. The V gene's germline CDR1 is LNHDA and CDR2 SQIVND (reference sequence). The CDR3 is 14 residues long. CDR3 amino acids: CASTRDTLTDTQYF.

The CDR3 spells CASSYWDVGNTEAFF. The chain carries TRBV19 and TRBJ1-1. CDR3 length: 15 residues. The germline CDR1 and CDR2 sequences are LNHDA and SQIVND (reference sequence).

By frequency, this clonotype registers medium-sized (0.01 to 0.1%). CDR3 sequence: CSVSPTNTGELFF. This chain links TRBV29-1 with TRBJ2-2; the D gene TCRdb calls, TRBD2, cannot be checked with no DNA. Germline CDR1 SQVTM, CDR2 ANQGSEA. This CDR3 comprises 13 residues.

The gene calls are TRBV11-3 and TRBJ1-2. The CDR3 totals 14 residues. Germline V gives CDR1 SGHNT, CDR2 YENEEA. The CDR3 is CASSSGVTFYGYTF.

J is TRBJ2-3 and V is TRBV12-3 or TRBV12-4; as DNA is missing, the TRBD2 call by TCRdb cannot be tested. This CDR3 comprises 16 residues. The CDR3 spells CASNDRAGGQLDTQYF.

The CDR3 protein is CASSSRDRQGAGGELFF. The genes are TRBV11-3 and TRBJ2-2; the D call from TCRdb, TRBD1, cannot be confirmed without DNA. The CDR3 covers 17 residues. Looked up from germline, CDR1 is SGHNT and CDR2 is YENEEA.

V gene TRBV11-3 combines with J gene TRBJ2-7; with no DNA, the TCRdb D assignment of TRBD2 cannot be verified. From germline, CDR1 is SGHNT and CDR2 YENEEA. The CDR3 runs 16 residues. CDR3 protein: CASSPRTSGGTYEQYF.

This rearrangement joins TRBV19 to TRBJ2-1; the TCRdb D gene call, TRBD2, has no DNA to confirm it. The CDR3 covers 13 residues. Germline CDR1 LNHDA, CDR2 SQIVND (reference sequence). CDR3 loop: CASSIGGFNEQFF.

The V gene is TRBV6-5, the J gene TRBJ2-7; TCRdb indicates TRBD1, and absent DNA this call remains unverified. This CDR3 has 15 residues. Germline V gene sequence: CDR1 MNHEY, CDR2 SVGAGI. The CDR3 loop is CASIPWGQGPHEQYF.

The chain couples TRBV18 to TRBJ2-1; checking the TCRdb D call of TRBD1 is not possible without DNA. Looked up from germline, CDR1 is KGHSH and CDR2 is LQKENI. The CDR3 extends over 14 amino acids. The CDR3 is CASSPPTLTGFQFF. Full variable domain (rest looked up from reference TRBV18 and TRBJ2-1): NAGVMQNPRHLVRRRGQEARLRCSPMKGHSHVYWYRQLPEEGLKFMVYLQKENIIDESGMPKERFSAEFPKEGPSILRIQQVVRGDSAAYFCASSPPTLTGFQFFGPGTRLTVL.

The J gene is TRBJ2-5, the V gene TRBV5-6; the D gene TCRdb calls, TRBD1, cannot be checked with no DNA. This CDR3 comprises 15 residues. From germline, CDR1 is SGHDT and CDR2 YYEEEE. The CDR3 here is CASSPPDRGLQTQYF.

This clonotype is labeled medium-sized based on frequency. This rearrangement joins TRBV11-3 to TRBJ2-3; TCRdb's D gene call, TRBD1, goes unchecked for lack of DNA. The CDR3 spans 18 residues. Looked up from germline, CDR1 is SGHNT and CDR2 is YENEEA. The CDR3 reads CASSLDGPGRTARDTQYF.

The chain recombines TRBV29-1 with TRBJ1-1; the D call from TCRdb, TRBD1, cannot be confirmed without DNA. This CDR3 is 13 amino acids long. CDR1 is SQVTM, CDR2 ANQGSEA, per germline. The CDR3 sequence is CSVEGQGNTEAFF. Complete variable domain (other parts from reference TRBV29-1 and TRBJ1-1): SAVISQKPSRDICQRGTSLTIQCQVDSQVTMMFWYRQQPGQSLTLIATANQGSEATYESGFVIDKFPISRPNLTFSTLTVSNMSPEDSSIYLCSVEGQGNTEAFFGQGTRLTVV.

CDR3 sequence: CASSRDRDYEQYF. The chain joins TRBV6-1 to TRBJ2-7; the TCRdb D gene call, TRBD1, has no DNA to confirm it. This CDR3 comprises 13 residues. The V gene's germline CDR1 is MNHNS and CDR2 SASEGT.

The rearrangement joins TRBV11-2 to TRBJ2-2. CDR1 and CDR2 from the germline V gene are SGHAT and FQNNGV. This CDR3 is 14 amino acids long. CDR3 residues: CASSHGINTGELFF.

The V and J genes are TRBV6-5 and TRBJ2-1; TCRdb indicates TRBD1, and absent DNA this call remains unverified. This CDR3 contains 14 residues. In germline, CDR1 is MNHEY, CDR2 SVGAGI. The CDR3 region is CASSSYSWGKRQFF.

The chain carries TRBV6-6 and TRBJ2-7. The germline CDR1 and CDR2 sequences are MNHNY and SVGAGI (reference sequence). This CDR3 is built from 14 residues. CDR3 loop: CASREPQQRGEQYF.

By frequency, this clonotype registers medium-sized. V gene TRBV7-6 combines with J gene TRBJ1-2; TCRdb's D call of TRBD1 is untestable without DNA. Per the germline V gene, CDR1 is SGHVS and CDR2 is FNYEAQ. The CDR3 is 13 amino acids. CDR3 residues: CASSPTGNYGYTF.

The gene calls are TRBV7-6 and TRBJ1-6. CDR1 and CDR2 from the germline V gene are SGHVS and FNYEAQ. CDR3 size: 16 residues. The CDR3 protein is CASSPRGGSYNSPLHF.

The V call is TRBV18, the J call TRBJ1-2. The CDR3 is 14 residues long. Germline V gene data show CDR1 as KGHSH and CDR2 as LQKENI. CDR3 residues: CASSPGPINYGYTF.

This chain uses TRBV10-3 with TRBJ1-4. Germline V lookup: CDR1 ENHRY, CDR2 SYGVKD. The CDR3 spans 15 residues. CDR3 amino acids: CAISESPGINEKLFF.

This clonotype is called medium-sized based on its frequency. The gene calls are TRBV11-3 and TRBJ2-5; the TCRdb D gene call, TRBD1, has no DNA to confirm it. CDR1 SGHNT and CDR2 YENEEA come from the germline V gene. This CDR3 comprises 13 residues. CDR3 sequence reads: CASSSTAGAAQYF.

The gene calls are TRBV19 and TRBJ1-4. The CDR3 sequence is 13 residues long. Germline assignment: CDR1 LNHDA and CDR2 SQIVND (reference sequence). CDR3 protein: CASSMVPNEKLFF.

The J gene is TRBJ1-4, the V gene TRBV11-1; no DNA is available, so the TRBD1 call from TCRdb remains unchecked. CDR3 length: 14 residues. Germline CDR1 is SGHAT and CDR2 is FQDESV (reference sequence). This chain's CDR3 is CASSPAHRVEKLFF.

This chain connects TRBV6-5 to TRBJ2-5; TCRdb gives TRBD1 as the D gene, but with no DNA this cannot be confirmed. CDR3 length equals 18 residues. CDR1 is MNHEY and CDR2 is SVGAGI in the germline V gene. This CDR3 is CASSYNFRGTGIGETQYF.

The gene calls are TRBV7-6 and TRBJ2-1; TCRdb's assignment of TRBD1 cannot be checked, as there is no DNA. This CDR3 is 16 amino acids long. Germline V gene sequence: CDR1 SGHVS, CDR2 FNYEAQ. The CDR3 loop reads CASSFLTGDGDNEQFF.

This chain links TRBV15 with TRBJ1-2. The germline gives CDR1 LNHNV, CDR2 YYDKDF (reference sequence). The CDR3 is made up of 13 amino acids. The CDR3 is CATSRDQQQGYTF.

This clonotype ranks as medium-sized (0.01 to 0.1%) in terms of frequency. The CDR3 sequence: CSVEISSGNTIYF. The V gene is TRBV29-1, the J gene TRBJ1-3. The CDR3 length is 13 residues. Germline CDR1 and CDR2: SQVTM and ANQGSEA.